This T cell receptor beta chain was sequenced in a study of T cells in Graves' hyperthyroidism and ophthalmopathy. Study-wide results and caveats: Ophthalmopathy onset followed model prediction by a median approximately six months. Expanded thyroid clonotypes (above 0.001) were mostly also found in blood.

Ten or more counts support this clonotype. The antigen remains unidentified. RNA transcripts were the template for amplifying TCR beta CDR3 regions. Carried out on the TCR CDR3, a first-round RT-PCR used the HTBI primer set. In TCRdb, the multiplex PCR reads were re-called with MiXCR into one record per CDR3 protein. Among a few hundred thousand distinct CDR3 sequences listed, roughly 17% were seen once. There are 15 residues in the CDR3. The germline V gene encodes CDR1 MDHEN and CDR2 SYDVKM. V was clipped by 6 bases and J by 3 bases, with 17 bases between them. The receptor comes from a woman younger than 30 with Graves' ophthalmopathy. The sequenced material came from blood. J is TRBJ2-5 and V is TRBV28, with D possibly matching TRBD1 (5 bases). The CDR3 loop is CASRTQGPEEETQYF. Written as DNA, the CDR3 is TGTGCCAGCAGAACCCAGGGTCCTGAGGAAGAGACCCAGTACTTC.